This T cell receptor beta chain was observed in a study of CD8+ T cells in alopecia areata. The germline V gene has CDR1 SEHNR and CDR2 FQNEAQ (reference sequence). V was trimmed by 3 bases and J by 2 bases, leaving 9 bases between them. The CDR3 loop spans 14 amino acids. As to treatment: oral pan-JAK inhibitor, 5-10 mg twice daily. As part of sample collection, lesional scalp punch biopsies and peripheral blood were taken from alopecia areata patients. Investigators isolated RNA and reverse transcribed it into cDNA to act as the sequencing template. The repertoire was sequenced with immunoSEQ multiplex PCR; TCRdb's copy has only in-frame clones and lacks some. This sample has about 180,000 clones, with roughly half found just once.

The V gene is TRBV7-9, the J gene TRBJ2-3; D gene unclear. The TCR was taken from a human donor with alopecia areata. The starting material was CD8+ T cells sorted from blood, obtained around week 53, from a patient treated with tofacitinib. DNA of the CDR3: TGTGCCAGCAGCTTCCTAGAAACCACAGATACGCAGTATTTT. Translation gives CASSFLETTDTQYF.